One and the same sample provided the 11 T cell receptor beta chains below, sequenced in a study of yellow fever vaccine responses in identical twins. TCRdb called the RT-PCR reads again in MiXCR, with one record for every CDR3 protein. This table has a few thousand distinct CDR3 sequences, 88% appearing once. Here the sequenced sample was T cells from blood (PBMCs), unsorted or a sorted subset (not recorded which), taken before or after yellow fever vaccination (not recorded which). These receptors all stem from a woman aged 18-29 years who received the yellow fever vaccine.

In DNA form, the CDR3 reads TGCAGCGTTGAAGATGATCAGTACTTC. This codes for CSVEDDQYF. This sequence joins TRBV29-1 and TRBJ2-4, with D uncertain. V lost 0 bases to trimming and J lost 12 bases, with 3 bases between them. CDR1 is SQVTM and CDR2 is ANQGSEA in the germline V gene. This CDR3 spans 9 amino acids.

This clonotype was recorded once. The chain recombines TRBV4-1 with TRBJ2-7; possibly TRBD2 for D (6 bases). The CDR3 is made up of 15 amino acids. Between the trimmed V and J ends, which lost 5 bases and 1 base, there was a span of 15 bases. Germline lookup yields CDR1 MGHRA and CDR2 YSYEKL. The CDR3 region has the DNA TGCGCCAGCAGCTTCAGGATAGCGGCATCCTACGAGCAGTACTTC. Its translation: CASSFRIAASYEQYF.

The J gene is TRBJ2-7, the V gene TRBV25-1; no clear D gene. Between the trimmed V and J ends, which lost 5 bases and 5 bases, there was a span of 7 bases. Germline CDR1 is MGHDK and CDR2 is SYGVNS. This CDR3 is 11 amino acids long. The CDR3 DNA reads TGTGCCAGCAGTAGGACGGACGAGCAGTACTTC. This translates into CASSRTDEQYF.

The J gene is TRBJ2-3, the V gene TRBV11-2; D ambiguous. Between the trimmed V and J ends, which lost 5 bases and 0 bases, there was a span of 12 bases. The germline gives CDR1 SGHAT, CDR2 FQNNGV. This CDR3 is built from 15 residues. Here the CDR3 DNA reads TGTGCCAGCAGCCTGCTAGGGCGTAGCACAGATACGCAGTATTTT. Its protein product is CASSLLGRSTDTQYF.

The sample holds one count of this clonotype. The chain recombines TRBV5-1 with TRBJ2-7; 7 bases are a match to TRBD2. The CDR3 runs to 15 residues. From germline, CDR1 is SGHRS and CDR2 YFSETQ. The ends lost 2 bases at V and 1 base at J; junction bases unmatched: 6. The DNA of the CDR3 is TGCGCCAGCAGCTTTGAACTAGCGCCTTCCTACGAGCAGTACTTC. This codes for CASSFELAPSYEQYF.

The V call is TRBV14, the J call TRBJ2-7; D is unresolved. The CDR3 has 11 residues. CDR1 is SGHDN, CDR2 FVKESK, per germline. V was clipped by 1 base and J by 7 bases, with 5 bases between them. CDR3 protein: CASSQVGEQYF. The CDR3 nucleotides are TGTGCCAGCAGCCAAGTCGGGGAGCAGTACTTC.

This clonotype was seen just once. V and J are TRBV5-1 and TRBJ1-1; D gene unclear. Germline CDR1 and CDR2: SGHRS and YFSETQ. The CDR3 consists of 13 residues. V was cut by 2 bases and J by 1 base, with 6 bases left in between. Here the CDR3 DNA reads TGCGCCAGCAGCTTAGGCGGGAACACTGAAGCTTTCTTT. This codes for CASSLGGNTEAFF.

This clonotype has just one count. The V call is TRBV14, the J call TRBJ2-1, with D possibly called TRBD1 or TRBD2 (5 bases each). The germline CDR1 and CDR2 sequences are SGHDN and FVKESK. Between the trimmed V and J ends, which lost 0 bases and 5 bases, there was a span of 14 bases. The CDR3 has 16 residues. CDR3 nucleotides: TGTGCCAGCAGCCAAGACCTCGGGACCATGGACAATGAGCAGTTCTTC. Translation gives CASSQDLGTMDNEQFF. Complete variable domain (other parts from reference TRBV14 and TRBJ2-1): EAGVTQFPSHSVIEKGQTVTLRCDPISGHDNLYWYRRVMGKEIKFLLHFVKESKQDESGMPNNRFLAERTGGTYSTLKVQPAELEDSGVYFCASSQDLGTMDNEQFFGPGTRLTVL.

The V and J genes are TRBV18 and TRBJ2-3; no definite D call. Germline CDR1 reads KGHSH; CDR2 reads LQKENI. The V gene lost 3 bases and the J gene lost 4 bases, with 17 bases spanning the gap. This CDR3 has 16 residues. The CDR3 DNA is TGTGCCAGCTCACCTCGGACCCCCGACCGGGCAGATACGCAGTATTTT. It codes for CASSPRTPDRADTQYF.

The V and J genes are TRBV5-1 and TRBJ2-1; possible D gene TRBD2, 6 bases. Germline V gene sequence: CDR1 SGHRS, CDR2 YFSETQ. Trimming removed 2 bases from V and 8 bases from J, with 14 bases in between. The CDR3 length is 14 residues. CDR3 nucleotide sequence: TGCGCCAGCAGCTTCGGAGGGGCTGGCGATGAGCAGTTCTTC. Translation gives CASSFGGAGDEQFF.

The chain links TRBV2 to TRBJ1-1; D is possibly TRBD1 (6 bases). Trimming stripped 7 bases from V and 6 bases from J, with 12 bases between. The CDR3 is 12 amino acids. Germline lookup yields CDR1 SNHLY and CDR2 FYNNEI. CDR3 residues: CASTMNRAEAFF. The CDR3 DNA is TGTGCCAGCACTATGAACAGGGCTGAAGCTTTCTTT.